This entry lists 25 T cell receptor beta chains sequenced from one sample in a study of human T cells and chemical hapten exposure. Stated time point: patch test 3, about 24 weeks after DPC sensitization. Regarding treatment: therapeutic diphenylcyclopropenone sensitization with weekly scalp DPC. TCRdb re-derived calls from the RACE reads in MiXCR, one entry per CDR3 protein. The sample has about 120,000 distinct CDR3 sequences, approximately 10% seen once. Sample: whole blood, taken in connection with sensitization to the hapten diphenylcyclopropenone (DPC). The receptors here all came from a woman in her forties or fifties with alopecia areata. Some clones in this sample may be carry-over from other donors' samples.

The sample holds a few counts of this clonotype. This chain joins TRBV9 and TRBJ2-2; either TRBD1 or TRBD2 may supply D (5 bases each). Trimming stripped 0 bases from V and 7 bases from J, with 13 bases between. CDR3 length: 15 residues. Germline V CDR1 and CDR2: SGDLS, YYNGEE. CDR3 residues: CASSVEGTSGGELFF. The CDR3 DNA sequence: TGTGCCAGCAGCGTAGAGGGGACCTCCGGCGGGGAGCTGTTTTTT.

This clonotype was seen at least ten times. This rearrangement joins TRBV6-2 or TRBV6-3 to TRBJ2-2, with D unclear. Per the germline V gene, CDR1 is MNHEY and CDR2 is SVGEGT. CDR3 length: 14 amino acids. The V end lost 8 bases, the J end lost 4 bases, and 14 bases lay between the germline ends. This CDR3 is CASRLSGPTGELFF. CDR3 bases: TGTGCCAGCCGGCTCTCGGGCCCCACCGGGGAGCTGTTTTTT.

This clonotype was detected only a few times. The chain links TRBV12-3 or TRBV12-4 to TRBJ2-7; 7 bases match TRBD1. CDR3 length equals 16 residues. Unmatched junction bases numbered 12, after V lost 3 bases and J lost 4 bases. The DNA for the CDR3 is TGTGCCAGCAGTTTCCCCGCGACGACAGGGCGATACGAGCAGTACTTC. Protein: CASSFPATTGRYEQYF.

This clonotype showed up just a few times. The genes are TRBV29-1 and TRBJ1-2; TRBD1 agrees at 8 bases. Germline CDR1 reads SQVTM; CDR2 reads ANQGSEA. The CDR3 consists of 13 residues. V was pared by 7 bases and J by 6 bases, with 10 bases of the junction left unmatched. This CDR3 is CSGGSGGADGYTF. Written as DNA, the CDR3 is TGCAGCGGGGGATCAGGGGGCGCAGATGGCTACACCTTC.

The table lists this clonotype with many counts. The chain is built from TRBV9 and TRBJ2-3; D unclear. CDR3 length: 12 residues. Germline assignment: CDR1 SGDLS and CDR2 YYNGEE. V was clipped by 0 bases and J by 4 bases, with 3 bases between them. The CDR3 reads CASSVGSDTQYF. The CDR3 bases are TGTGCCAGCAGCGTAGGATCAGATACGCAGTATTTT.

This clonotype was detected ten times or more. The CDR3 loop is CASTRRSNVLTF. The CDR3 DNA sequence: TGTGCCAGCACCAGAAGGTCCAACGTCCTGACTTTC. V is TRBV6-2 or TRBV6-3 and J is TRBJ2-6; D gene uncertain. CDR3 size: 12 residues. V was cut by 7 bases and J by 8 bases, with 9 bases left in between. CDR1 MNHEY and CDR2 SVGEGT come from the germline V gene.

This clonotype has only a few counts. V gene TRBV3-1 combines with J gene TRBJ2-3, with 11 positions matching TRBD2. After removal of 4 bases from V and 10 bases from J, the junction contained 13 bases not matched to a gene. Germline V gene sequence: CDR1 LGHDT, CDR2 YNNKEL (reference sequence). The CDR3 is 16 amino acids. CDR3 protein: CASSRPGLAALTAQYF. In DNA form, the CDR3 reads TGTGCCAGCAGCCGACCGGGACTAGCGGCCCTGACGGCGCAGTATTTT.

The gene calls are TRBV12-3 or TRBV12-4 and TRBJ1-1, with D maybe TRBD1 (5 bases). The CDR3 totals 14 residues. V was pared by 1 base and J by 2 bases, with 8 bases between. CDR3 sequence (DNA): TGTGCCAGCAGTTTAGAGGGGAGTAACACTGAAGCTTTCTTT. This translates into CASSLEGSNTEAFF.

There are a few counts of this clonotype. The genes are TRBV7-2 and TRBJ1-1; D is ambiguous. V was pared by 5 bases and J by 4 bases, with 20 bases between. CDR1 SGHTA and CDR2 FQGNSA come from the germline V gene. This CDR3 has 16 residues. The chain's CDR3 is CASSPSDFSYVTEAFF. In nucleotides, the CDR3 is TGTGCCAGCAGCCCCAGCGATTTCAGCTATGTCACTGAAGCTTTCTTT.

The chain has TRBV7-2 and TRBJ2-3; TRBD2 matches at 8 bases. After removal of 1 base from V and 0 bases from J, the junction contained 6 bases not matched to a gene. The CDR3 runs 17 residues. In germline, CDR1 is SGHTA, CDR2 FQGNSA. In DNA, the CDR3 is TGTGCCAGCAGCTTAGTTTGGGCTAGCGGGAGCACAGATACGCAGTATTTT. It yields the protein CASSLVWASGSTDTQYF.

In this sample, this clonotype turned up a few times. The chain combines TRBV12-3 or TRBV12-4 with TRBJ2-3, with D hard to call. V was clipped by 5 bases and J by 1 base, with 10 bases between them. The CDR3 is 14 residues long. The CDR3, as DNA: TGTGCCAGCAGTAGGGTGGTGGGCACAGATACGCAGTATTTT. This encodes CASSRVVGTDTQYF.

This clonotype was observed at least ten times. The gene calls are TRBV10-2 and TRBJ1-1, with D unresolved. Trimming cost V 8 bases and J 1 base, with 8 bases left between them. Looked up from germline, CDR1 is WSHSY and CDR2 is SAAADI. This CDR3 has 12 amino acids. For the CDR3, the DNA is TGCGCCAGCTCCCCCGGGAACACTGAAGCTTTCTTT. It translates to CASSPGNTEAFF.

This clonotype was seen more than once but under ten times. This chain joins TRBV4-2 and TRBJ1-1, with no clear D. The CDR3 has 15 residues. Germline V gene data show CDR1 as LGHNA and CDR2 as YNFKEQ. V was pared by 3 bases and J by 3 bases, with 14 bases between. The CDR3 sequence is CASSHYGGADTEAFF. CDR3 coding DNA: TGTGCCAGCAGCCATTACGGCGGAGCGGACACTGAAGCTTTCTTT.

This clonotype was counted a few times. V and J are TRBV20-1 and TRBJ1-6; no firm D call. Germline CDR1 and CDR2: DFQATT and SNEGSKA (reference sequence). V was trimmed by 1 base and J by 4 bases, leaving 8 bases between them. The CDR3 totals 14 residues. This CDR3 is CSARVQEYNSPLHF. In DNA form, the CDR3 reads TGCAGTGCTAGAGTTCAGGAATATAATTCACCCCTCCACTTT.

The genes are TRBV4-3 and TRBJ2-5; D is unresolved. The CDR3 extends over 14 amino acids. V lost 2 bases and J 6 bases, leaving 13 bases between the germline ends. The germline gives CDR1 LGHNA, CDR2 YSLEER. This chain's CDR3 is CASSQSGRAQTQYF. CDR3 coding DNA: TGCGCCAGCAGCCAATCGGGTCGGGCCCAGACCCAGTACTTC.

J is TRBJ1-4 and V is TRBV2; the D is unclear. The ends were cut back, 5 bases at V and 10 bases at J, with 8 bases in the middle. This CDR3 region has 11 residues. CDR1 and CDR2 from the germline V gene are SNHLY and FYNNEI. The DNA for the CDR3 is TGTGCCAGCAGTCTGGGCCCAAAACTGTTTTTT. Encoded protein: CASSLGPKLFF.

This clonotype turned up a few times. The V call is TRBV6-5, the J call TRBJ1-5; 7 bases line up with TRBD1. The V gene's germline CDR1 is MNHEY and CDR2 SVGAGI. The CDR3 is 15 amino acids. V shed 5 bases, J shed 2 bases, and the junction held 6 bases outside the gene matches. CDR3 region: CASSRITGGNQPQHF. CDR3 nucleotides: TGTGCCAGCAGTAGAATCACAGGGGGCAATCAGCCCCAGCATTTT.

Written as DNA, the CDR3 is TGTGCCAGCAGCTCAGAGAGGGGGGAAAATTCACCCCTCCACTTT. It codes for CASSSERGENSPLHF. This chain connects TRBV7-2 to TRBJ1-6, with D tentatively TRBD1 (6 bases). Trimming took off 4 bases at V and 7 bases at J, with 14 bases between the two ends. CDR3 length equals 15 residues. Germline values: CDR1 SGHTA, CDR2 FQGNSA.

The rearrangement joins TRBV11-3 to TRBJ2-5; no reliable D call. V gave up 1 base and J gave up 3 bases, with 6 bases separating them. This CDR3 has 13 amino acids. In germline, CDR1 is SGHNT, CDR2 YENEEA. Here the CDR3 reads CASSLGGKETQYF. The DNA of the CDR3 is TGTGCCAGCAGCTTAGGGGGAAAAGAGACCCAGTACTTC.

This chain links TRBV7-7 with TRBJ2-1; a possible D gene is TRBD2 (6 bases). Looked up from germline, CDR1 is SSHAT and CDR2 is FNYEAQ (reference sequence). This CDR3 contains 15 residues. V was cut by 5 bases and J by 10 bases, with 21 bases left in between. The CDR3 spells CASSPGTTLAGEQFF. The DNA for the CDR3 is TGTGCCAGCAGCCCGGGGACCACGCTTGCGGGGGAGCAGTTCTTC.

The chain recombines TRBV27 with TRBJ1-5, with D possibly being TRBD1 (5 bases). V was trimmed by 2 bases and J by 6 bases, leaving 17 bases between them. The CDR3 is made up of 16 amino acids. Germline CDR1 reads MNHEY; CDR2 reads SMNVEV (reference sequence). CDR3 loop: CASSLVGLSSGQPQHF. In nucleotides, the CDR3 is TGTGCCAGCAGTTTAGTGGGACTCTCAAGCGGTCAGCCCCAGCATTTT.

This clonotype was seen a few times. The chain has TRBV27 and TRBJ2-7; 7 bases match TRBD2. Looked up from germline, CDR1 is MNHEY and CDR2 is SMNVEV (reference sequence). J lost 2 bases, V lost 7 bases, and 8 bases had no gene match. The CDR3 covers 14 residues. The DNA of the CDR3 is TGTGCCAGCAAAGCGGGACGCGGGCCCTACGAGCAGTACTTC. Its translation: CASKAGRGPYEQYF.

The CDR3 bases are TGTGCCAGCAGCTTACGGCGGAATACTCACAATCAGCCCCAGCATTTT. Protein sequence: CASSLRRNTHNQPQHF. The rearrangement joins TRBV7-2 to TRBJ1-5, with D uncertain. The CDR3 contains 16 residues. Trimming shortened V by 2 bases and J by 3 bases, and 14 bases separated the two germline ends. The germline V gene encodes CDR1 SGHTA and CDR2 FQGNSA.

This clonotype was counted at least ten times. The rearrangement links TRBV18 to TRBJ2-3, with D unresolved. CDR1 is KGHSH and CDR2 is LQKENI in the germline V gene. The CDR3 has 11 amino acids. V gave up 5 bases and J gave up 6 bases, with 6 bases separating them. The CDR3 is CASSSVDTQYF. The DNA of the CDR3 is TGTGCCAGCTCATCAGTCGATACGCAGTATTTT.

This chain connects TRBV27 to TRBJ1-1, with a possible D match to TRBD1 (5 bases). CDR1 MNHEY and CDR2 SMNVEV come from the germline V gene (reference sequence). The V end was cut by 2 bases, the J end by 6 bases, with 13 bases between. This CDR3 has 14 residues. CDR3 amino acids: CASSLPGTSAEAFF. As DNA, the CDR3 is TGTGCCAGCAGTTTACCTGGGACCAGCGCTGAAGCTTTCTTT.